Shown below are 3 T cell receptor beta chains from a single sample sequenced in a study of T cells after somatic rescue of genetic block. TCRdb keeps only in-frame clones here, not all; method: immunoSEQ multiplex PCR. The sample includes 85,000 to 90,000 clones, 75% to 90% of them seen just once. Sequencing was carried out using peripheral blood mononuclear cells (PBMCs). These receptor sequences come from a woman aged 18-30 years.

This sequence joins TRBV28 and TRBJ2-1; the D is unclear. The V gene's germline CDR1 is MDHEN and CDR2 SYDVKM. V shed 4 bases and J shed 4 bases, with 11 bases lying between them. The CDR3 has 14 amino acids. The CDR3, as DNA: TGTGCCAGCAGTTCGGCGGAGTATTACAATGAGCAGTTCTTC. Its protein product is CASSSAEYYNEQFF.

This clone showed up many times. In DNA form, the CDR3 reads TGTGCCAGCAGTGGGGACAGGGGCAATCAGCCCCAGCATTTT. It is translated as CASSGDRGNQPQHF. The chain combines TRBV2 with TRBJ1-5, with 9 bases matching TRBD1. Trimming cost V 4 bases and J 2 bases; bases outside gene matches: 0. In germline, CDR1 is SNHLY, CDR2 FYNNEI. CDR3 length: 14 amino acids.

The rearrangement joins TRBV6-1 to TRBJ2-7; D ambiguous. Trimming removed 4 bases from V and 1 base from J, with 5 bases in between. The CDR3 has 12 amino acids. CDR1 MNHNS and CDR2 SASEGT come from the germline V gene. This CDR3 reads CASSAESYEQYF. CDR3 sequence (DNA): TGTGCCAGCAGTGCGGAATCCTACGAGCAGTACTTC.